The 31 T cell receptor beta chains below were found in one sample sequenced in a study of T cell clonotyping in hematopoietic cell transplantation. Noted time point: recipient sample about 28 days before transplant, after cytoreduction. The assay was immunoSEQ multiplex PCR, and TCRdb's table has in-frame clones only and misses some. The sample holds about 9,200 clones, 87% seen once. The sequences come from peripheral blood mononuclear cells, collected before stem cell transplant. The source is an older woman with acute myeloid leukemia. Some clones in this sample may be carry-over from other donors' samples.

V is TRBV7-2 and J is TRBJ1-1; D is ambiguous. The CDR3 consists of 15 residues. Per the germline V gene, CDR1 is SGHTA and CDR2 is FQGNSA. Between the trimmed V and J ends, which lost 1 base and 4 bases, there was a span of 13 bases. DNA of the CDR3: TGTGCCAGCAGCTTAGATTCGCGGTTCTCCACTGAAGCTTTCTTT. Its translation: CASSLDSRFSTEAFF.

The chain recombines TRBV27 with TRBJ1-1; D is possibly TRBD1 (6 bases). Germline assignment: CDR1 MNHEY and CDR2 SMNVEV (reference sequence). V shed 6 bases and J shed 5 bases, with 7 bases lying between them. The CDR3 has 11 residues. The CDR3 spells CASSRGTEAFF. The CDR3 nucleotides are TGTGCCAGCAGCAGGGGTACTGAAGCTTTCTTT.

This rearrangement joins TRBV14 to TRBJ2-7; the D is unclear. Germline values: CDR1 SGHDN, CDR2 FVKESK. The CDR3 extends over 11 amino acids. The V end lost 4 bases, the J end lost 4 bases, and 5 bases lay between the germline ends. The CDR3 nucleotides are TGTGCCAGCAGCCTTCATTACGAGCAGTACTTC. This translates into CASSLHYEQYF. Variable domain in full (rest from reference TRBV14 and TRBJ2-7): EAGVTQFPSHSVIEKGQTVTLRCDPISGHDNLYWYRRVMGKEIKFLLHFVKESKQDESGMPNNRFLAERTGGTYSTLKVQPAELEDSGVYFCASSLHYEQYFGPGTRLTVT.

As DNA, the CDR3 is TGTGCCAGCTCACCCTCCCGGGCAGGGGGGAACACTGAAGCTTTCTTT. Translating it yields CASSPSRAGGNTEAFF. The chain recombines TRBV18 with TRBJ1-1; TRBD1 matches at 7 bases. The CDR3 loop spans 16 amino acids. The germline CDR1 and CDR2 sequences are KGHSH and LQKENI. V was clipped by 3 bases and J by 1 base; unmatched bases: 8.

This clone was seen more than once but under ten times. The V and J genes are TRBV7-9 and TRBJ2-3; tentative D call: TRBD1 (6 bases). The CDR3 totals 16 residues. Germline V gene sequence: CDR1 SEHNR, CDR2 FQNEAQ (reference sequence). V was clipped by 2 bases and J by 4 bases, with 16 bases between them. CDR3 sequence reads: CASSLYQGSAPDTQYF. The CDR3, as DNA: TGTGCCAGCAGCTTATATCAGGGGTCCGCCCCAGATACGCAGTATTTT.

The chain links TRBV11-2 to TRBJ1-2; D unclear. Looked up from germline, CDR1 is SGHAT and CDR2 is FQNNGV. The V and J ends lost 6 bases and 3 bases respectively, with 11 bases between them. The CDR3 totals 13 residues. CDR3 sequence: CASRRWVDYGYTF. Written as DNA, the CDR3 is TGTGCCAGCAGACGCTGGGTAGACTATGGCTACACCTTC.

V gene TRBV5-4 combines with J gene TRBJ2-7, with D uncertain. V was trimmed by 0 bases and J by 3 bases, leaving 7 bases between them. CDR3 size: 13 residues. Germline-derived CDR1 and CDR2 are SGHNT and YYREEE (reference sequence). The CDR3 DNA reads as TGTGCCAGCAGCTTGGATGCCCTCTACGAGCAGTACGTC. Translation gives CASSLDALYEQYV.

The rearrangement uses TRBV9 and TRBJ1-2, with 7 bases matching TRBD1. This CDR3 spans 15 amino acids. In germline, CDR1 is SGDLS, CDR2 YYNGEE. V shed 5 bases, J shed 7 bases, and the junction held 14 bases outside the gene matches. The CDR3 reads CASRENQGGKGGYTF. In nucleotides, the CDR3 is TGTGCCAGCAGGGAAAACCAGGGGGGGAAAGGTGGCTACACCTTC.

V usage is TRBV4-3 and J usage is TRBJ2-7; tentatively, D is TRBD1 or TRBD2 (5 bases each). CDR1 is LGHNA and CDR2 is YSLEER in the germline V gene. The CDR3 loop spans 16 amino acids. In DNA, the CDR3 is TGCGCCAGCACCCAAGGGAGTGATGGGGACGTCTACGAGCAGTACGTC. It is translated as CASTQGSDGDVYEQYV.

CDR3 coding DNA: TGTGCCAGTAGTATTAGCGGAGGGCTGACTGAAGCTTTCTTT. Protein product: CASSISGGLTEAFF. The rearrangement links TRBV19 to TRBJ1-1; no definite D call. This CDR3 is 14 amino acids long. Germline V gene data show CDR1 as LNHDA and CDR2 as SQIVND (reference sequence). The V end lost 3 bases, the J end lost 5 bases, and 13 bases lay between the germline ends.

The chain carries TRBV5-4 and TRBJ1-1, with D unclear. The germline V and J ends were trimmed by 0 bases and 5 bases, with 8 bases remaining between them. CDR3 length: 13 residues. Germline V gene sequence: CDR1 SGHNT, CDR2 YYREEE (reference sequence). CDR3 in amino acids: CASSLDGPTEAFF. The CDR3 DNA sequence: TGTGCCAGCAGCTTGGACGGACCAACTGAAGCTTTCTTT.

The chain couples TRBV25-1 to TRBJ2-7; 10 nucleotides agree with TRBD1. The V gene's germline CDR1 is MGHDK and CDR2 SYGVNS. V dropped 8 bases and J dropped 6; count of bases not matched to a gene: 13. The CDR3 runs 15 residues. The chain's CDR3 is CASAGPGQGIGEQYF. In DNA, the CDR3 is TGTGCCAGCGCGGGACCGGGACAGGGGATCGGCGAGCAGTACTTC.

This clone has just one count. The V call is TRBV12-5, the J call TRBJ1-1, with TRBD1 matching 7 bases. The junction had 8 bases not matched to a gene; V was cut back by 6 bases and J by 4 bases. Looked up from germline, CDR1 is LGHNT and CDR2 is FRNRAP. The CDR3 is 14 residues long. The CDR3 DNA sequence: TGTGCTAGTGGCCCGACAGGGACGGGCACTGAAGCTTTCTTT. This gives the protein CASGPTGTGTEAFF.

The chain carries TRBV6-4 and TRBJ1-1, with unresolved D. The CDR3 is 13 amino acids. Germline V gives CDR1 MRHNA, CDR2 SNTAGT. V lost 0 bases and J lost 3, with 5 bases in between. CDR3 DNA sequence: TGTGCCAGCAGTGACTCGAGTTACACTGAAGCTTTCTTT. It is translated as CASSDSSYTEAFF.

The chain uses TRBV4-1 and TRBJ1-5; 11 bases map to TRBD1. CDR1 and CDR2 (germline): MGHRA, YSYEKL. The CDR3 runs to 16 residues. V was pared by 5 bases and J by 3 bases, with 6 bases of the junction left unmatched. The CDR3 loop reads CASSSRTGGTNQPQHF. CDR3 sequence (DNA): TGCGCCAGCAGCTCGCGGACAGGGGGCACCAATCAGCCCCAGCATTTT.

The chain is built from TRBV27 and TRBJ2-7; 9 bases match TRBD1. The V and J ends lost 3 bases and 7 bases, in that order; junction bases with no gene match: 7. Looked up from germline, CDR1 is MNHEY and CDR2 is SMNVEV (reference sequence). The CDR3 sequence is 14 residues long. CDR3 residues: CASSFSQGAWEQYF. The CDR3, as DNA: TGTGCCAGCAGTTTCTCACAGGGGGCTTGGGAGCAGTACTTC.

V and J are TRBV27 and TRBJ2-2; D remains ambiguous. Germline V gene lookup returns CDR1 MNHEY and CDR2 SMNVEV (reference sequence). Trimming left V 1 base short and J 6 bases short, with 9 bases between. The CDR3 contains 14 residues. CDR3 amino acids: CASSLWEEAGELFF. CDR3 bases: TGTGCCAGCAGTTTATGGGAAGAAGCCGGGGAGCTGTTTTTT.

The V and J genes are TRBV5-4 and TRBJ1-1; no definite D call. Trimming shortened V by 4 bases and J by 3 bases, and 10 bases separated the two germline ends. The germline gives CDR1 SGHNT, CDR2 YYREEE (reference sequence). The CDR3 is made up of 13 amino acids. The CDR3 coding sequence is TGTGCCAGCAGCCACGGACGAGACACTGAAGCTTTCTTT. Translating it yields CASSHGRDTEAFF.

The chain carries TRBV11-1 and TRBJ1-1; a weak D match, TRBD1 (5 bases). The germline gives CDR1 SGHAT, CDR2 FQDESV (reference sequence). Trimming left V 5 bases short and J 4 bases short, with 17 bases between. The CDR3 contains 15 residues. CDR3 bases: TGTGCCAGCAGCCCCGGGACGGCACTGATCACTGAAGCTTTCTTT. Translating it yields CASSPGTALITEAFF.

The chain uses TRBV9 and TRBJ1-4, with unresolved D. This CDR3 is 20 amino acids long. The ends were cut back, 1 base at V and 4 bases at J, with 26 bases in the middle. Germline V lookup: CDR1 SGDLS, CDR2 YYNGEE. The CDR3: CASSVRREVTLTTLNEKLFF. For the CDR3, the DNA is TGTGCCAGCAGCGTAAGGAGGGAAGTAACCCTTACCACTCTTAATGAAAAACTGTTTTTT.

J is TRBJ2-3 and V is TRBV4-1; 7 nucleotides line up with TRBD2. J gave up 3 bases and V 1 base, and 7 bases lay outside the gene matches. This CDR3 comprises 16 residues. Germline-derived CDR1 and CDR2 are MGHRA and YSYEKL. The CDR3 region is CASSQGDRRETDTQYF. The CDR3 DNA sequence: TGCGCCAGCAGCCAAGGGGACCGGCGGGAGACAGATACGCAGTATTTT.

The V gene is TRBV6-1, the J gene TRBJ1-2; 10 nucleotides match TRBD1. This CDR3 is 14 amino acids long. The germline CDR1 and CDR2 sequences are MNHNS and SASEGT. The trim removed 6 bases at V and 3 bases at J, leaving 4 bases unmatched. CDR3 nucleotides: TGTGCCAGCAGCTTTGGACAGGGGGACTATGGCTACACCTTC. Its protein is CASSFGQGDYGYTF.

The chain joins TRBV7-2 to TRBJ2-4; no clear D. CDR3 length: 16 amino acids. V gave up 1 base and J gave up 0 bases, with 10 bases separating them. Germline V CDR1 and CDR2: SGHTA, FQGNSA. DNA for the CDR3: TGTGCCAGCAGCTTAGATACGAGACTAGCCAAAAACATTCAGTACTTC. It encodes CASSLDTRLAKNIQYF.

The chain uses TRBV4-3 and TRBJ2-1; D is uncertain. The CDR3 sequence is 14 residues long. Between the trimmed V and J ends, which lost 1 base and 8 bases, there was a span of 12 bases. Germline assignment: CDR1 LGHNA and CDR2 YSLEER. Here the CDR3 DNA reads TGCGCCAGCAGCCAAGCCGGGCGTGGAGATGAGCAGTTCTTC. This translates into CASSQAGRGDEQFF.

CDR3 bases: TGTGCCAGCAGTTACGATAATAACGGCAACATTCAGTACTTC. Translating gives CASSYDNNGNIQYF. The chain combines TRBV6-5 with TRBJ2-4, with D unresolved. Trimming cost V 2 bases and J 7 bases, with 12 bases left between them. The CDR3 totals 14 residues. Per germline, CDR1 MNHEY and CDR2 SVGAGI.

The genes are TRBV11-3 and TRBJ2-1; the D gene is possibly TRBD2 (5 bases). Germline-derived CDR1 and CDR2 are SGHNT and YENEEA. The V end lost 1 base, the J end lost 7 bases, and 14 bases lay between the germline ends. This CDR3 has 15 residues. As DNA, the CDR3 is TGTGCCAGCAGCTTAGGAAGAGGGTCTGGGAATGAGCAGTTCTTC. It translates to CASSLGRGSGNEQFF.

This clone was counted a single time. This rearrangement joins TRBV2 to TRBJ2-7; 8 bases match TRBD2. CDR1 is SNHLY, CDR2 FYNNEI, per germline. The trim removed 3 bases at V and 9 bases at J, leaving 13 bases unmatched. The CDR3 covers 15 residues. CDR3 bases: TGTGCCAGCAGTGATGCAGGAGCGGGAGCCTCGGGGCAGTACTTC. It yields the protein CASSDAGAGASGQYF. The whole variable domain, remainder taken from reference TRBV2 and TRBJ2-7, is EPEVTQTPSHQVTQMGQEVILRCVPISNHLYFYWYRQILGQKVEFLVSFYNNEISEKSEIFDDQFSVERPDGSNFTLKIRSTKLEDSAMYFCASSDAGAGASGQYFGPGTRLTVT.

The chain recombines TRBV18 with TRBJ2-6, with D unresolved. The CDR3 sequence is 15 residues long. Germline V lookup: CDR1 KGHSH, CDR2 LQKENI. The V gene lost 3 bases and the J gene lost 0 bases, with 6 bases spanning the gap. Here the CDR3 DNA reads TGTGCCAGCTCACCGGGGTTCTCTGGGGCCAACGTCCTGACTTTC. Translation: CASSPGFSGANVLTF.

V is TRBV4-2 and J is TRBJ2-1, with D perhaps TRBD1 (5 bases). The ends were cut back, 2 bases at V and 6 bases at J, with 8 bases in the middle. This CDR3 has 13 amino acids. Per germline, CDR1 LGHNA and CDR2 YNFKEQ. CDR3 sequence (DNA): TGTGCCAGCAGCCAAAGGGGAATCAATGAGCAGTTCTTC. Encoded protein: CASSQRGINEQFF.

The chain employs TRBV5-4 and TRBJ1-2; a possible D gene is TRBD1 (5 bases). V shed 0 bases and J shed 1 base, with 13 bases lying between them. Germline V lookup: CDR1 SGHNT, CDR2 YYREEE (reference sequence). The CDR3 runs to 16 residues. The CDR3 loop is CASSLDAGLVNYGYTF. The CDR3 DNA is TGTGCCAGCAGCTTGGATGCAGGGCTGGTTAACTATGGCTACACCTTC.

The chain has TRBV7-2 and TRBJ1-1; D might be TRBD1 (5 bases). The CDR3 runs to 17 residues. Trimming took off 2 bases at V and 4 bases at J, with 20 bases between the two ends. CDR1 is SGHTA and CDR2 is FQGNSA in the germline V gene. The CDR3 DNA reads as TGTGCCAGCAGCTTATGGTACATTAGAGGGGAGGTCACTGAAGCTTTCTTT. It encodes CASSLWYIRGEVTEAFF. Full variable domain (outside the CDR3, taken from reference TRBV7-2 and TRBJ1-1): GAGVSQSPSNKVTEKGKDVELRCDPISGHTALYWYRQSLGQGLEFLIYFQGNSAPDKSGLPSDRFSAERTGGSVSTLTIQRTQQEDSAVYLCASSLWYIRGEVTEAFFGQGTRLTVV.